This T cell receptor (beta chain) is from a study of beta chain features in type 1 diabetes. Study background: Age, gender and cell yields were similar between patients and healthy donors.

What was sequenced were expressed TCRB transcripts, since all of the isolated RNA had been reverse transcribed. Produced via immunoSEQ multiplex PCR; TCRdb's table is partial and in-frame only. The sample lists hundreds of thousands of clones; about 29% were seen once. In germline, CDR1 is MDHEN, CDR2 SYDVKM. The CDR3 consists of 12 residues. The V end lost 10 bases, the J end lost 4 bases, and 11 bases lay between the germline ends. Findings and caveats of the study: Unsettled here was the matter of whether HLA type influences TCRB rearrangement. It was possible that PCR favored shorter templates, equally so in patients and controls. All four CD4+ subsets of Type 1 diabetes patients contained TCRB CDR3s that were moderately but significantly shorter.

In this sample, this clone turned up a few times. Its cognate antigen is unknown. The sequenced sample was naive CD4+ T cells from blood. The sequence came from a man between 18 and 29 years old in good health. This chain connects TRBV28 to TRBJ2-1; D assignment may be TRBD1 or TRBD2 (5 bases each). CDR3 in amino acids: CATSGAYNEQFF. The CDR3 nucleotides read TGTGCCACCTCCGGGGCTTACAATGAGCAGTTCTTC.